These 3 T cell receptor beta chains came from one sample sequenced in a study of T cell repertoires in cytomegalovirus infection. In TCRdb, the reads were re-called with MiXCR into one record per CDR3 protein. Here the sample spans under 850,000 distinct CDR3 sequences, about 33% being singletons. Their antigen targets remain unknown. The sequenced sample was cultured PBMCs, obtained from culture after CMV antigen stimulation. These receptor sequences come from a human donor in good health (CMV status not recorded). Some clones in this sample may be carry-over from other donors' samples.

The chain joins TRBV6-6 to TRBJ2-6; 9 nucleotides line up with TRBD2. CDR3 length: 20 residues. The V segment lost 0 bases and the J segment 2 bases; nucleotides outside the gene matches: 11. CDR1 is MNHNY and CDR2 is SVGAGI in the germline V gene (reference sequence). CDR3 DNA sequence: TGTGCCAGCAGTTACTCGAGGGGTAGCGGGAGATTCGCTGGGGCCAACGTCCTGACTTTC. It yields the protein CASSYSRGSGRFAGANVLTF.

This clonotype was seen at least ten times. The chain employs TRBV7-2 and TRBJ2-7; the D is unclear. V lost 3 bases, J lost 2 bases, and 14 bases lay in between. Per the germline V gene, CDR1 is SGHTA and CDR2 is FQGNSA. The CDR3 contains 15 residues. The CDR3 loop is CASSLRQTKTYEQYF. In DNA, the CDR3 is TGTGCCAGCAGCTTGCGCCAGACCAAAACCTACGAGCAGTACTTC. Filled out from reference TRBV7-2 and TRBJ2-7, the complete variable domain reads GAGVSQSPSNKVTEKGKDVELRCDPISGHTALYWYRQSLGQGLEFLIYFQGNSAPDKSGLPSDRFSAERTGGSVSTLTIQRTQQEDSAVYLCASSLRQTKTYEQYFGPGTRLTVT.

The chain uses TRBV6-6 and TRBJ2-3, with D possibly being TRBD1 (5 bases). Deletions cut 6 bases from V and 2 bases from J, with 15 bases between. The CDR3 is made up of 15 amino acids. Germline V gene sequence: CDR1 MNHNY, CDR2 SVGAGI (reference sequence). DNA of the CDR3: TGTGCCAGCAGCTCCCCCCGACAGAACACAGATACGCAGTATTTT. Its translation is CASSSPRQNTDTQYF.